This paragraph covers one TCR beta chain sequence. Only a few counts were recorded for this clone. The antigen this receptor binds is unknown. Base qualities were left out, and no much larger clone turns up one base away. This sample stems from a study of persistence of HIV-infected CD4 T cells (dated by TCRdb to between 2020 and 2021). Concerning the study at large: CMV- and HIV-1 Gag-responding CD4+ T cells were isolated from ART-treated individuals so that antigen-driven clonal expansion of HIV-1-infected cells could be examined. Participants had been on suppressive ART for a median of roughly eight years. Peripheral blood samples of up to about 200 mL were obtained at multiple time points, with the exception of a couple of participants, for whom leukapheresis was performed at a single time point. The clonality of all cells in each sorted population was measured by TCRbeta sequencing, and the clonality of infected cells was measured by proviral sequencing. For the TCR cluster analysis across participants, 8 participants were included for CMV and 7 participants for Gag. Here is what the overall study found, with its caveats: Because the TCR analyses were done in bulk, restricting them to just the rare CMV-responding cells that actually carried HIV-1 proviruses was not possible. Within the same sorted populations, how oligoclonal the TCRs were correlated with how oligoclonal the proviruses were. Antigen-responding cells were enriched for degenerate expanded CDR3beta sequences, which suggests convergent selection of CD4+ responses to CMV and Gag. Only a small number of individuals took part in the study, and the range of antigens tested was limited. Significantly lower TCRbeta richness was observed in CMV- and Gag-responding cells than in anti-CD3/anti-CD28-responding cells, and higher oligoclonality was observed in CMV-responding cells than in CD3/CD28-stimulated and Gag-responding cells.

Reading the label with the study, this specimen's treatment or condition is: suppressive antiretroviral therapy. Cells were stimulated with a pool of overlapping HIV-1 Gag 15-mer peptides at roughly 1 ug per peptide per mL. Nonresponding CD40L-negative CD69-negative CD45RO-high memory CD4+ T cells were sorted as memory populations depleted of antigen-responding cells. HIV-1-infected adults in whom suppressive ART had been started during chronic infection were enrolled as participants. For at least 4 years, the participants' plasma HIV-1 RNA had been undetectable, below 50 copies/mL. To be included, participants needed a CD4+ T cell count above 400 cells/uL and a positive CMV serology. Before stimulation, PBMCs were isolated using density centrifugation and depleted of CD8+ T cells. Stimulation of CD8-depleted PBMCs was carried out for more than 15 hours with anti-CD28/CD49d costimulation, CD40-blocking antibody and enfuvirtide, to prevent new infections. Cell sorting was performed on a Beckman Coulter MoFlo Legacy or XDP sorter, and dead cells were excluded with propidium iodide. Genomic DNA was extracted with the QIAamp DNA Mini Kit for samples above one million cells, otherwise with the Quick-DNA Microprep Kit.

V is clipped by 0 bases and J by 5 bases, and the sequence between their germline boundaries is 12 bases long. The germline V gene yields SGHRS for CDR1 and YFSETQ for CDR2. The CDR3 runs 15 residues from the cysteine to the phenylalanine. Just the 45-base CDR3 DNA is kept, in frame starting at base 1. TCRbeta repertoires were sequenced from genomic DNA with the immunoSEQ hsTCRB assay version 4 in survey mode. For TCRbeta sequencing, genomic DNA was diluted to about 9.7 ng/uL, and up to roughly 1 ug was used per sample. Under the source paper's analysis protocol: ImmunoSeq Analyzer 3.0 was used for analysis of TCRbeta data, and diversity was computed on productive nucleotide rearrangements. The improved Chao index was used to estimate lower-bound TCR diversity, and the Gini coefficient was used to estimate clonality using the Immunarch R package. Different nucleotide rearrangements encoding the same CDR3beta amino acid sequence were counted as distinct clonotypes. Differential abundance analysis found TCRbeta sequences that were significantly enriched in antigen-responding cells compared with anti-CD3/anti-CD28-activated cells. GLIPH2 grouped TCRs by predicted peptide-MHC specificity, both within each participant and across combined participant data sets. TCRdb provides this immuneACCESS table in a form limited to in-frame rearrangements. Some clones are lacking; in checked studies, under half of them reflect an unresolved V gene, and why the rest are absent is not known. The V and J calls and clone size are taken from that table; D and trimming were inferred from the DNA. The sample table contains 64,000 or so clones; only one count was recorded for more than 70% of them. The top ten hold approximately 1.7% of the sample.

The TCR sequence derives from an adult man with HIV who was CMV-seropositive. Sequences were derived from CD4+ T cells sorted from PBMCs after approximately 19-hour stimulation, sampled from a patient who received antiretroviral therapy. The label giving this sample's cell subset or site can be read as: CD40L-CD69- CD45RO-high memory CD4 T cells not responding to Gag peptides. The rearrangement joined TRBV5-1 to TRBJ2-4, with the D call perhaps TRBD1 or TRBD2, each one matching 5 bases. The CDR3 here reads CASSLVGARENIQYF. In nucleotides, the sequence is TGCGCCAGCAGCTTGGTTGGGGCGCGGGAAAACATTCAGTACTTC.